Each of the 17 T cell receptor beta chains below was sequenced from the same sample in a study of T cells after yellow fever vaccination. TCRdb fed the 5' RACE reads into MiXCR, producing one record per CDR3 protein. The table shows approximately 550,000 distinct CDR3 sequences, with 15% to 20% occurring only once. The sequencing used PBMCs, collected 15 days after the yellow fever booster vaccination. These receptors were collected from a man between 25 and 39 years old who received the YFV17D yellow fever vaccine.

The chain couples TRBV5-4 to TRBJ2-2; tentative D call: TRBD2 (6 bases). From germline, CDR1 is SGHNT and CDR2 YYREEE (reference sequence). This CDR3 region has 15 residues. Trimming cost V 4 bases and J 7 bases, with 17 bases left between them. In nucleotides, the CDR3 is TGTGCCAGCAGCGGCCACGGGGGACCGGGCGGGGAGCTGTTTTTT. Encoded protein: CASSGHGGPGGELFF.

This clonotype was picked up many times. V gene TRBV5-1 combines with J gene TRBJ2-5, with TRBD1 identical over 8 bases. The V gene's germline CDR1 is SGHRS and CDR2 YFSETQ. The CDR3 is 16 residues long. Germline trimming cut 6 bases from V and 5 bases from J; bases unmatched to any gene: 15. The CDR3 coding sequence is TGCGCCAGCACCACCGGGACAGGACCTTTAGACGAGACCCAGTACTTC. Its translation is CASTTGTGPLDETQYF.

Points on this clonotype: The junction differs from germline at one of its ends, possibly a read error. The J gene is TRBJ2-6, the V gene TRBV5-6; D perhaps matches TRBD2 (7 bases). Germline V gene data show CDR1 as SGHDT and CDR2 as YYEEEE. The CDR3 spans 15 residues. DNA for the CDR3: TGTGCCAGCTCCCGGGGGGCCTCTGTGGCCAACGTCCTGACTTTC. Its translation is CASSRGASVANVLTF.

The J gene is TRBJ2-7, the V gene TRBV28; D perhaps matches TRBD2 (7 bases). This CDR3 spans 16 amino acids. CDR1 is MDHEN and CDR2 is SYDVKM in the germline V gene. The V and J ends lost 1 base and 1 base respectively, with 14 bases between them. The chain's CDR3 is CASSLSRGRGSYEQYF. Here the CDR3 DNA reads TGTGCCAGCAGTTTATCTCGTGGGAGGGGGTCCTACGAGCAGTACTTC.

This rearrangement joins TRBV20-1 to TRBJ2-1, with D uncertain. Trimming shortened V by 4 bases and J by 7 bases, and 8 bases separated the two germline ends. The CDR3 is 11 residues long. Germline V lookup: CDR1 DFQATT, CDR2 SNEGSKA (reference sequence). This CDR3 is CSAIGLNEQFF. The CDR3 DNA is TGCAGTGCTATCGGTCTTAATGAGCAGTTCTTC.

The CDR3 protein is CASSQDFVGEAGYQETQYF. The CDR3 DNA reads as TGCGCCAGCAGCCAAGATTTCGTGGGGGAGGCGGGGTACCAAGAGACCCAGTACTTC. V and J are TRBV4-3 and TRBJ2-5; D might be TRBD2 (6 bases). CDR1 LGHNA and CDR2 YSLEER come from the germline V gene. CDR3 length: 19 amino acids. V gave up 0 bases and J gave up 0 bases, with 20 bases separating them.

The CDR3 DNA reads TGTGCCAGCAGCTTTAGCGTGACAGAGTGGAATGAGCAGTTCTTC. Residues: CASSFSVTEWNEQFF. This rearrangement joins TRBV5-4 to TRBJ2-1, with D perhaps assigned TRBD1 or TRBD2 (5 bases each). Deletions cut 2 bases from V and 7 bases from J, with 16 bases between. The CDR3 sequence is 15 residues long. CDR1 and CDR2 from the germline V gene are SGHNT and YYREEE (reference sequence). Based on the CDR3 plus reference TRBV5-4 and TRBJ2-1, the full variable domain is ETGVTQSPTHLIKTRGQQVTLRCSSQSGHNTVSWYQQALGQGPQFIFQYYREEENGRGNFPPRFSGLQFPNYSSELNVNALELDDSALYLCASSFSVTEWNEQFFGPGTRLTVL.

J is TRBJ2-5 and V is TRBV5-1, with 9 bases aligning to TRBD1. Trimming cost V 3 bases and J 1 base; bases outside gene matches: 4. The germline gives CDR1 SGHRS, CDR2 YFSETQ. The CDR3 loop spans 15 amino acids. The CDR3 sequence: CASSSGQGSQETQYF. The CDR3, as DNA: TGCGCCAGCAGCTCAGGACAGGGGTCCCAAGAGACCCAGTACTTC.

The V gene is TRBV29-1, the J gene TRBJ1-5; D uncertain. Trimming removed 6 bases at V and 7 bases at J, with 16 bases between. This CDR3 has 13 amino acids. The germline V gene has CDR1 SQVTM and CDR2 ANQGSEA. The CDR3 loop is CSVGVGVGQPQHF. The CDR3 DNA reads TGCAGCGTCGGGGTTGGAGTCGGCCAGCCCCAGCATTTT.

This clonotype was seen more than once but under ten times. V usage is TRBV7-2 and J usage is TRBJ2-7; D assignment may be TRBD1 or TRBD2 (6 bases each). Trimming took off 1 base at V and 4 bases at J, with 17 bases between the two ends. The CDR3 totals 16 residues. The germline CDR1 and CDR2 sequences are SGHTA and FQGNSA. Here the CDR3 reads CASSLETGRLKYEQYF. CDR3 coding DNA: TGTGCCAGCAGCTTAGAAACAGGGAGGCTGAAATACGAGCAGTACTTC.

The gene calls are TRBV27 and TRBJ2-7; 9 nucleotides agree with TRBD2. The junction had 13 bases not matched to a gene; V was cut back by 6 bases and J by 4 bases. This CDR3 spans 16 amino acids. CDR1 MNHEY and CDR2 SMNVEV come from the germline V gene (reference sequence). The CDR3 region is CASSRYAGLAIYEQYF. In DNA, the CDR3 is TGTGCCAGCAGCCGATACGCCGGACTAGCGATATACGAGCAGTACTTC.

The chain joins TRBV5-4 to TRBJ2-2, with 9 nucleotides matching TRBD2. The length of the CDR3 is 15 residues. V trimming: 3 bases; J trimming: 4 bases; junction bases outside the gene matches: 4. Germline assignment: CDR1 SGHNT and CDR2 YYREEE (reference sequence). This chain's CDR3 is CASSSGTSLTGELFF. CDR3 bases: TGTGCCAGCAGCTCCGGGACTAGCCTCACCGGGGAGCTGTTTTTT.

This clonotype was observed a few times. The CDR3 sequence: CASSQMQGDLYNEQFF. CDR3 in DNA: TGCGCCAGCAGTCAGATGCAGGGGGACCTCTACAATGAGCAGTTCTTC. The rearrangement joins TRBV5-1 to TRBJ2-1, with 7 bases identical to TRBD1. The CDR3 loop spans 16 amino acids. The germline CDR1 and CDR2 sequences are SGHRS and YFSETQ. Losses at the gene ends were 5 bases for V and 3 bases for J; bases not matched to a gene: 11.

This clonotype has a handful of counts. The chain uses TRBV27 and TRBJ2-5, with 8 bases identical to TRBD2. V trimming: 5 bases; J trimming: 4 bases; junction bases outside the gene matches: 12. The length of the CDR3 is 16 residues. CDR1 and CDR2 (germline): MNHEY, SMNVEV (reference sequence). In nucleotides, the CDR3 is TGTGCCAGCAGTCCCCACGGTGCGCGGGAGGCAGAGACCCAGTACTTC. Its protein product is CASSPHGAREAETQYF.

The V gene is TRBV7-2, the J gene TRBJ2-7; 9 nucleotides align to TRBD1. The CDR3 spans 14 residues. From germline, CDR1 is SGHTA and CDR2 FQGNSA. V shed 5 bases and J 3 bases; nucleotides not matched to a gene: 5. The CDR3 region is CASSTRTGDYEQYF. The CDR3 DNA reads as TGTGCCAGCAGCACCAGGACAGGGGACTACGAGCAGTACTTC.

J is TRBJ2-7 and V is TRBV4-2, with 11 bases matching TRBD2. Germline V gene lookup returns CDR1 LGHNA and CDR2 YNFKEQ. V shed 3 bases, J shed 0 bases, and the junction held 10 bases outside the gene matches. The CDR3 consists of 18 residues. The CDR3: CASSHLGLAGGNSYEQYF. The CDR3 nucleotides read TGTGCCAGCAGCCATTTGGGCCTAGCGGGAGGCAACTCCTACGAGCAGTACTTC.

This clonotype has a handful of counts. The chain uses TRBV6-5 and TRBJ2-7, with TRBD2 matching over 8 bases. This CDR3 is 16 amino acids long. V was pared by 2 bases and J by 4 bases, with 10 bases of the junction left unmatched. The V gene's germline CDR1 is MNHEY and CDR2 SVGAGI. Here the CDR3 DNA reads TGTGCCAGCAGTTACGGGGAAGCGGGAGCGGTATACGAGCAGTACTTC. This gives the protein CASSYGEAGAVYEQYF.